What follows describes a single T cell receptor (beta chain). What it recognizes is unknown. Measured with immunoSEQ multiplex PCR; TCRdb has only the in-frame clones, and not every one. The sample holds fewer than 110,000 clones; approximately 90% are singletons and the top ten take 6.6%. The record originates from a study of PD-1 blockade in classical Hodgkin lymphoma. Findings of the study overall: The authors have not defined what causes the repertoire differences, possibly disease activity or prior therapy. When set against healthy donors, newly diagnosed patients were reported to show lower baseline TCR diversity. Diversity similar to that of newly diagnosed patients was seen at baseline in complete responders.

The patients all showed relapse after autologous stem cell transplantation, while their brentuximab vedotin exposure varied. V lost 5 bases, J lost 3 bases, and 20 bases lay in between. The germline V gene encodes CDR1 LNHDA and CDR2 SQIVND (reference sequence). The length of the CDR3 is 16 residues. The source material was peripheral blood mononuclear cells (PBMCs), sampled before the second cycle of nivolumab. The chain joins TRBV19 to TRBJ2-7, with D perhaps being TRBD1 or TRBD2 (7 bases each). This TCR was sampled from a human donor with classical Hodgkin lymphoma. This CDR3 is CASSPRGRGQDYEQYF. CDR3 nucleotides: TGTGCCAGTAGTCCCAGGGGGAGGGGGCAGGACTACGAGCAGTACTTC. Supplemented by reference TRBV19 and TRBJ2-7, the full variable domain reads DGGITQSPKYLFRKEGQNVTLSCEQNLNHDAMYWYRQDPGQGLRLIYYSQIVNDFQKGDIAEGYSVSREKKESFPLTVTSAQKNPTAFYLCASSPRGRGQDYEQYFGPGTRLTVT.